The rows below give T cell receptor beta chains drawn from one sample of a study of glioma-infiltrating T cells after dendritic cell vaccination. The assay was immunoSEQ multiplex PCR, and TCRdb's table has in-frame clones only and misses some. The table records more than 70,000 clones, around nine tenths of them present only once. The starting material was blood, obtained after dendritic cell vaccination. All receptors come from a human donor with glioblastoma. Each CDR3 is given with its conserved first and last residue. The D gene is left open where the match is weak. A row's size may be missing; if present it is once, few, many or a size class.

j_gene | d_gene | abundance | v_gene | CDR3nt | CDR3aa
TRBJ2-7 | TRBD1 | NA | TRBV6-6 | TGTGCCAGCAGTATGCCTCCGGGACAGCAATACGAGCAGTACTTC | CASSMPPGQQYEQYF
TRBJ1-6 | TRBD1 | once | TRBV18 | TGTGCCAGCTCACCAGGACAGGTCTATAATTCACCCCTCCACTTT | CASSPGQVYNSPLHF
TRBJ1-2 | TRBD1 | NA | TRBV7-2 | TGTGCCAGCAGCCGGGGACAGATCTATGGCTACACCTTC | CASSRGQIYGYTF
TRBJ2-7 | TRBD2 | NA | TRBV6-5 | TGTGCCAGCAGTCGCCGGACTAGCGGGAGTGGCGAGCAGTACTTC | CASSRRTSGSGEQYF
TRBJ1-2 | NA | NA | TRBV7-8 | TGTGCCAGCAGCTTAGACCAGGGGGGCTACACCTTC | CASSLDQGGYTF
TRBJ2-6 | NA | NA | TRBV18 | TGTGCCAGCTCACCACCTCGGTCAGGGGCCTCTGGGGCCAACGTCCTGACTTTC | CASSPPRSGASGANVLTF
TRBJ2-3 | NA | NA | TRBV7-2 | TGTGCCAGCAGCTTAGGTCTAGATACGCAGTATTTT | CASSLGLDTQYF
TRBJ1-1 | TRBD1 | NA | TRBV18 | TGTGCCAGCTCACCTGTACCGGACAGGGTAAATGCTTTCTTT | CASSPVPDRVNAFF
TRBJ2-1 | TRBD2 | NA | TRBV7-8 | TGTGCCAGCAGCTCATGGGAGTATAGTGGACTAGCGGGAGGGGTTGAGCAGTTCTTC | CASSSWEYSGLAGGVEQFF
TRBJ1-1 | NA | NA | TRBV2 | TGTGCCAGCAGTGACTCAGGGTGGGGTGAAGCTTTCTTT | CASSDSGWGEAFF
TRBJ2-3 | TRBD2 | NA | TRBV5-1 | TGCGCCAGCAGCCCGGGACTAGCGGGTCCAGATACGCAGTATTTT | CASSPGLAGPDTQYF
TRBJ2-3 | TRBD2 | NA | TRBV19 | TGTGCCAGTAGTGCCCGGACTAGCGGGGGGGCAGATACGCAGTATTTT | CASSARTSGGADTQYF
TRBJ1-4 | NA | NA | TRBV2 | TGTGCCAGCAGACCCACAGGGATGGCTAATGAAAAACTGTTTTTT | CASRPTGMANEKLFF
TRBJ2-1 | NA | once | TRBV9 | TGTGCCAGCAGCGTAGTAGGAGACAATGAGCAGTTCTTC | CASSVVGDNEQFF
TRBJ2-2 | NA | NA | TRBV11-3 | TGTGCCAGCAGCTCCTCCGCGTACACCGGGGAGCTGTTTTTT | CASSSSAYTGELFF
TRBJ2-5 | NA | few | TRBV5-1 | TGCGCCAGCAGCTTGCTGACAGGACAAGAGACCCAGTACTTC | CASSLLTGQETQYF
TRBJ2-2 | NA | NA | TRBV5-1 | TGCGCCAGCAGCGAAGGAGGAAACACCGGGGAGCTGTTTTTT | CASSEGGNTGELFF
TRBJ2-2 | TRBD2 | NA | TRBV14 | TGTGCCAGTACGCGGACTAGCGGGAGTGGTACCGGGGAGCTGTTTTTT | CASTRTSGSGTGELFF
TRBJ2-2 | NA | NA | TRBV7-2 | TGTGCCAGCAGCTTAGAACGGTGGACCGGGGAGCTGTTTTTT | CASSLERWTGELFF
TRBJ2-7 | TRBD2 | NA | TRBV9 | TGTGCCAGCAGCGCCGCTTCCGGGACTATCTCCTACGAGCAGTACTTC | CASSAASGTISYEQYF
TRBJ2-1 | TRBD2 | NA | TRBV4-1 | TGCGCCAGCAGCCAAGGGGTAGCGGGGGGGTCCTACAATGAGCAGTTCTTC | CASSQGVAGGSYNEQFF
TRBJ2-2 | TRBD1 | NA | TRBV5-1 | TGCGCCAGCAGCTCGCGGACAGGGCTGAACACCGGGGAGCTGTTTTTT | CASSSRTGLNTGELFF
TRBJ2-5 | TRBD2 | NA | TRBV6-5 | TGTGCCAGCATACGCGGGGGGGCCGGAGAGACCCAGTACTTC | CASIRGGAGETQYF
TRBJ2-3 | TRBD1 | NA | TRBV6-5 | TGTGCCAGCAGTTACAGGACAGGGCCGAGCACAGATACGCAGTATTTT | CASSYRTGPSTDTQYF
TRBJ2-7 | NA | once | TRBV6-6 | TGTGCCAGCAGTTACCGTCCAGGGTTGGGCTACGAGCAGTACTTC | CASSYRPGLGYEQYF
TRBJ2-1 | TRBD1 | NA | TRBV25-1 | TGTGCCAGCAGTGACAGGGGGAGAAGCGTGCAGTTCTTC | CASSDRGRSVQFF
TRBJ1-2 | TRBD1 | NA | TRBV6-5 | TGTGCCAGCAGTTACAAAGGGGACAGGGCCAACTATGGCTACACCTTC | CASSYKGDRANYGYTF
TRBJ2-1 | TRBD2 | NA | TRBV11-3 | TGTGCCAGCAGCCAGAGGTCCAGCGGGGGGGTCTACAATGAGCAGTTCTTC | CASSQRSSGGVYNEQFF
TRBJ1-3 | NA | NA | TRBV9 | TGTGCCAGCAACCCCGGGGACATAAGCTCTGGAAACACCATATATTTT | CASNPGDISSGNTIYF